The rows below give T cell receptor beta chains drawn from one sample of a study of cytomegalovirus exposure and HLA in healthy donors. Some clones are missing from TCRdb's copy, which holds only in-frame ones; the method was immunoSEQ multiplex PCR. The profile shows 100,000 to 150,000 clones, over 70% of them singletons. Material: PBMCs. The origin of the receptors is a female donor in good health and CMV-seronegative. Both conserved end residues are part of each CDR3. The order of the fields is J gene, V gene, CDR3 protein.

J: TRBJ2-7; V: TRBV7-2; CDR3: CASSPYGVAGAYEQYF
J: TRBJ2-2; V: TRBV9; CDR3: CASSGTQGGGELFF
J: TRBJ2-5; V: TRBV6-5; CDR3: CASSSGLAVRETQYF
J: TRBJ2-1; V: TRBV7-2; CDR3: CASSLVGGGVNEQFF
J: TRBJ2-3; V: TRBV5-1; CDR3: CASSSQPGTSGPDTQYF
J: TRBJ2-5; V: TRBV7-2; CDR3: CASSLRLAGTETQYF
J: TRBJ2-1; V: TRBV9; CDR3: CASSVSGDSYNEQFF
J: TRBJ2-7; V: TRBV5-1; CDR3: CASSLGTSGLYEQYF
J: TRBJ2-5; V: TRBV5-1; CDR3: CASSFASGGVKETQYF
J: TRBJ2-7; V: TRBV5-1; CDR3: CASSATSGGASEQYF
J: TRBJ2-2; V: TRBV9; CDR3: CASSVMNTGELFF
J: TRBJ1-4; V: TRBV6-6; CDR3: CASLGQTVSNEKLFF
J: TRBJ2-5; V: TRBV11-3; CDR3: CASSLDRGAKTQYF
J: TRBJ2-2; V: TRBV9; CDR3: CASSVVSGSTGELFF
J: TRBJ1-1; V: TRBV29-1; CDR3: CSVGEGGGRTEAFF
J: TRBJ2-1; V: TRBV11-2; CDR3: CASSLQRVEQFF
J: TRBJ1-1; V: TRBV4-2; CDR3: CASSQVPRAEAFF
J: TRBJ2-1; V: TRBV7-3; CDR3: CASSLKLANANEQFF
J: TRBJ2-1; V: TRBV19; CDR3: CASSRGQHHTDEQFF
J: TRBJ1-6; V: TRBV6-6; CDR3: CASRQGGTGGSPLHF
J: TRBJ2-7; V: TRBV30; CDR3: CAWSVGGGAFEQYF
J: TRBJ1-2; V: TRBV4-1; CDR3: CASSQAVDRGNGYTF
J: TRBJ2-7; V: TRBV28; CDR3: CASSSAGGGSYEQYF
J: TRBJ2-4; V: TRBV20-1; CDR3: CSAPRRVIQYF
J: TRBJ1-6; V: TRBV30; CDR3: CAWMGQLNSPLHF
J: TRBJ2-5; V: TRBV18; CDR3: CASSPGDLRGETQYF
J: TRBJ1-5; V: TRBV28; CDR3: CASSSSGHTHF
J: TRBJ1-1; V: TRBV19; CDR3: CASSTSGYPGQGASNTEAFF
J: TRBJ2-7; V: TRBV18; CDR3: CASSDSYPSYEQYF
J: TRBJ2-1; V: TRBV10-3; CDR3: CAISPSGSSYNEQFF
J: TRBJ1-5; V: TRBV6-5; CDR3: CASSSPGSNQPQHF
J: TRBJ1-5; V: TRBV30; CDR3: CAWSRVYSNQPQHF
J: TRBJ1-5; V: TRBV2; CDR3: CASSVLRDSPYSNQPQHF
J: TRBJ1-1; V: TRBV18; CDR3: CASSPPGGVGTEAFF
J: TRBJ2-1; V: TRBV4-1; CDR3: CASSQRTGYYNEQFF
J: TRBJ2-5; V: TRBV27; CDR3: CASSLGVGTGNVETQYF
J: TRBJ1-2; V: TRBV30; CDR3: CAWSVQGPLYGYTF
J: TRBJ1-3; V: TRBV4-1; CDR3: CASSLLGNTIYF
J: TRBJ2-7; V: TRBV18; CDR3: CASSPFLIGSSSYEQYF
J: TRBJ2-7; V: TRBV7-2; CDR3: CASSLGAVGLWSYEQYF
J: TRBJ2-3; V: TRBV4-1; CDR3: CASSQDRAGGRTDTQYF
J: TRBJ2-5; V: TRBV2; CDR3: CASSGQGLQETQYF
J: TRBJ2-7; V: TRBV15; CDR3: CATGRDSGTGAGREQYF